This T cell receptor (beta chain) was recovered during a study of naive CD8 T cells in extremely preterm neonates. Broader study findings: Compared with older groups, preterm CDR3s were shorter, with fewer N additions and less trimming. Preterm neonates had significantly lower iChao1 richness than other age groups. Term neonates around 0.4%, young children less than 0.035%, adults approximately 0.0097%; preterm neonates shared 2.5% to 3%.

Without labor or membrane rupture, elective cesareans at roughly 37-42 weeks supplied term cord blood. Live Annexin V-negative naive CD3+CD8+CD45RA+CCR7+ T cells were sorted. Germline V gene sequence: CDR1 SGHAT, CDR2 FQNNGV. This CDR3 has 14 residues. On this clone: Antigen: not known.

Only in-frame clones appear in the TCRdb table, and some are missing; sequencing was by immunoSEQ multiplex PCR. The table lists around 6,000 clones, 98% of them singletons. The chain couples TRBV11-2 to TRBJ2-5; 8 nucleotides line up with TRBD1. The end of the DNA is better explained by TRBJ2-7, so the J call may be wrong. This clonotype was sampled from a newborn in good health. Sequenced input: naive CD8+ T cells from cord blood. DNA for the CDR3: TGTGCCAGCAGCACCGGGACAGGTGTCCACGAGCAGTACTTC. It translates to CASSTGTGVHEQYF.